Below, 20 T cell receptor beta chains from the same sample are listed, as sequenced in a study of blood T cell repertoires in COVID-19. Produced via immunoSEQ multiplex PCR; TCRdb's table is partial and in-frame only. This sample has tens of thousands of clones; roughly 80% occur once, and the top ten carry less than 8%. The specimen was peripheral blood. The receptor set was obtained from a man under 40 with COVID-19, enrolled during active disease.

This clone was recorded once. V gene TRBV2 combines with J gene TRBJ1-5; D not resolved. Germline CDR1 SNHLY, CDR2 FYNNEI. CDR3 length: 16 residues. Between the trimmed V and J ends, which lost 5 bases and 0 bases, there was a span of 14 bases. CDR3: CASSPRVSNSNQPQHF. The DNA of the CDR3 is TGTGCCAGCAGTCCGAGGGTATCAAATAGCAATCAGCCCCAGCATTTT.

V is TRBV7-8 and J is TRBJ1-2; TRBD1 agrees at 8 bases. Germline loops: CDR1 SGHVS, CDR2 FQNEAQ. CDR3 length equals 14 residues. The ends lost 2 bases at V and 8 bases at J; junction bases unmatched: 7. CDR3 protein: CASSLIRQGAGYTF. CDR3 in DNA: TGTGCCAGCAGCTTAATCCGGCAGGGGGCAGGCTACACCTTC.

V gene TRBV10-1 combines with J gene TRBJ2-7; 11 nucleotides match TRBD2. V shed 8 bases and J 1 base; nucleotides not matched to a gene: 13. This CDR3 region has 17 residues. Germline assignment: CDR1 WNHNN and CDR2 SYGVQD (reference sequence). In DNA form, the CDR3 reads TGCGCCAGCGGGGAACTAGCGGGAGACCTATCTTCCTACGAGCAGTACTTC. Amino acids: CASGELAGDLSSYEQYF.

The rearrangement uses TRBV7-8 and TRBJ2-5; TRBD1 agrees at 9 bases. CDR1 is SGHVS and CDR2 is FQNEAQ in the germline V gene. The V gene end was trimmed by 3 bases and the J gene end by 6 bases; junction bases not matched to a gene: 11. CDR3 length: 16 residues. CDR3 region: CASSFQGQGLLQTQYF. CDR3 bases: TGTGCCAGCAGCTTCCAGGGACAGGGTCTGCTCCAGACCCAGTACTTC.

This clone was detected only once. This CDR3 reads CATSEGGDVTDTQYF. The CDR3, as DNA: TGTGCCACCAGTGAAGGGGGGGATGTCACAGATACGCAGTATTTT. The chain recombines TRBV24-1 with TRBJ2-3, with D tentatively TRBD2 (7 bases). Germline V gene data show CDR1 as KGHDR and CDR2 as SFDVKD. CDR3 length: 15 amino acids. Trimming left V 4 bases short and J 2 bases short, with 12 bases between.

The J gene is TRBJ2-3, the V gene TRBV28, with 8 bases that match TRBD2. CDR1 is MDHEN and CDR2 is SYDVKM in the germline V gene. The CDR3 is 15 amino acids. The trim removed 10 bases at V and 3 bases at J, leaving 12 bases unmatched. In nucleotides, the CDR3 is TGTGCCACCGCGGACAGCGGGAGAATGACAGATACGCAGTATTTT. It codes for CATADSGRMTDTQYF.

The chain's CDR3 is CASSDPGLIVYEQYF. The CDR3 coding sequence is TGTGCCAGCAGCGACCCCGGACTGATTGTCTACGAGCAGTACTTC. The chain is built from TRBV6-2 or TRBV6-3 and TRBJ2-7; D is possibly TRBD2 (5 bases). Trimming cost V 6 bases and J 3 bases, with 18 bases left between them. The CDR3 has 15 amino acids. Germline V CDR1 and CDR2: MNHEY, SVGEGT.

This clone was seen more than once but under ten times. CDR3 sequence (DNA): TGTGCCAGCGTTACAGGGGTAGGGTATGGCTACACCTTC. Translated: CASVTGVGYGYTF. This chain uses TRBV6-5 with TRBJ1-2; 7 bases fit TRBD1. The CDR3 runs 13 residues. Looked up from germline, CDR1 is MNHEY and CDR2 is SVGAGI. V was pared by 8 bases and J by 5 bases, with 8 bases of the junction left unmatched.

V and J are TRBV5-5 and TRBJ1-3, with 7 bases identical to TRBD1. The junction had 14 bases not matched to a gene; V was cut back by 5 bases and J by 3 bases. The CDR3 sequence is 17 residues long. Germline V gene sequence: CDR1 SGHKS, CDR2 YYEKEE (reference sequence). CDR3 protein: CASSRQGVGSDGNTIYF. The CDR3, as DNA: TGTGCCAGCAGTCGACAGGGAGTCGGGTCGGATGGAAACACCATATATTTT.

CDR3 sequence (DNA): TGTGCCTCCACCACGACTAGCGGGAGCGCCCACGAGCAGTACTTC. This translates into CASTTTSGSAHEQYF. V gene TRBV30 combines with J gene TRBJ2-7; 12 nucleotides match TRBD2. The CDR3 contains 15 residues. V lost 7 bases, J lost 5 bases, and 12 bases stayed unmatched. Germline V lookup: CDR1 GTSNPN, CDR2 SVGIG (reference sequence).

The genes are TRBV2 and TRBJ2-7, with 11 positions matching TRBD2. There are 15 residues in the CDR3. Trimming took 7 bases from V and 2 from J; bases not matched to a gene: 7. Germline CDR1 is SNHLY and CDR2 is FYNNEI. Written as DNA, the CDR3 is TGTGCCAGCACCCCGACTAGCGGGACCCCCTACGAGCAGTACTTC. Protein: CASTPTSGTPYEQYF.

CDR3 residues: CASSLFYEQYF. CDR3 bases: TGTGCCAGCAGCTTGTTCTACGAGCAGTACTTC. The chain has TRBV6-6 and TRBJ2-7; no clear D gene. V lost 6 bases to trimming and J lost 3 bases, with 6 bases between them. The CDR3 runs to 11 residues. Germline assignment: CDR1 MNHNY and CDR2 SVGAGI (reference sequence).

The chain links TRBV28 to TRBJ1-1; 8 bases line up with TRBD1. Germline-derived CDR1 and CDR2 are MDHEN and SYDVKM. Unmatched junction bases numbered 12, after V lost 6 bases and J lost 0 bases. CDR3 length: 17 amino acids. The CDR3 sequence: CASRYDRGPAMNTEAFF. CDR3 in DNA: TGTGCCAGCAGGTATGACAGGGGACCCGCGATGAACACTGAAGCTTTCTTT.

The chain uses TRBV30 and TRBJ1-5, with D possibly TRBD1 on 6 matching bases. The CDR3 runs 14 residues. V lost 2 bases and J 7 bases, leaving 15 bases between the germline ends. Germline CDR1 and CDR2: GTSNPN and SVGIG (reference sequence). The CDR3 DNA reads TGTGCCTGGAGTAGGGGGGGTAAGGAGCAGCCCCAGCATTTT. The encoded protein is CAWSRGGKEQPQHF.

This clone came up once. V is TRBV9 and J is TRBJ1-1; D remains ambiguous. This CDR3 spans 14 amino acids. Per germline, CDR1 SGDLS and CDR2 YYNGEE. V was trimmed by 0 bases and J by 1 base, leaving 7 bases between them. The CDR3: CASSVGPENTEAFF. As DNA, the CDR3 is TGTGCCAGCAGCGTAGGGCCAGAGAACACTGAAGCTTTCTTT.

The rearrangement joins TRBV28 to TRBJ1-3; D perhaps matches TRBD1 (5 bases). This CDR3 comprises 13 residues. The V gene lost 2 bases and the J gene lost 9 bases, with 11 bases spanning the gap. The germline V gene has CDR1 MDHEN and CDR2 SYDVKM. CDR3 sequence: CASSLIREGTIYF. The CDR3 nucleotides read TGTGCCAGCAGTTTAATCAGGGAGGGCACCATATATTTT.

J is TRBJ2-1 and V is TRBV24-1; 10 bases match TRBD2. Trimming cost V 0 bases and J 5 bases; bases outside gene matches: 6. The CDR3 length is 17 residues. Germline V gene lookup returns CDR1 KGHDR and CDR2 SFDVKD. The CDR3 spells CATSDLVAGGGDNEQFF. The CDR3 DNA reads as TGTGCCACCAGTGATTTGGTAGCGGGAGGCGGGGACAATGAGCAGTTCTTC.

The CDR3, as DNA: TGTGCCAGCAGCCTCGACCTTCTAGCGGGAGGCAATGAGCAGTTCTTC. As protein: CASSLDLLAGGNEQFF. The genes are TRBV3-1 (or the pseudogene TRBV3-2) and TRBJ2-1, with 11 nucleotides matching TRBD2. Germline CDR1 is LGHDT and CDR2 is YNNKEL (reference sequence). The V gene end was trimmed by 4 bases and the J gene end by 6 bases; junction bases not matched to a gene: 8. This CDR3 spans 16 amino acids.

The rearrangement links TRBV11-3 to TRBJ2-3, with TRBD2 matching 11 bases. The V and J ends lost 5 bases and 6 bases, in that order; junction bases with no gene match: 7. Per the germline V gene, CDR1 is SGHNT and CDR2 is YENEEA. The length of the CDR3 is 15 residues. This CDR3 reads CASSLSGTSGDTQYF. The CDR3 coding sequence is TGTGCCAGCAGCCTTTCCGGGACTAGCGGTGATACGCAGTATTTT.

The V gene is TRBV12-3 or TRBV12-4, the J gene TRBJ1-5; the D is unclear. The CDR3 length is 10 residues. The CDR3 nucleotides read TGTCAGGCCCCCAATCAGCCCCAGCATTTT. Translated: CQAPNQPQHF.